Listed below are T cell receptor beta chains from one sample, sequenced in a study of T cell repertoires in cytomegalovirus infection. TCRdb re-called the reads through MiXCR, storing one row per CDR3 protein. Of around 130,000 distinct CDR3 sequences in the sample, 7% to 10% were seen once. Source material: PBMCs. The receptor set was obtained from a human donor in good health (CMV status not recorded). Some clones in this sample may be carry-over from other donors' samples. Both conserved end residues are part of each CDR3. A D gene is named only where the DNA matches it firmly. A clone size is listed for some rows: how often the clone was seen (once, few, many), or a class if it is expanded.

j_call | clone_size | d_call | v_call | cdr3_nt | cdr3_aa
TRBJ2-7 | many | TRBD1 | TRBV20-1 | TGCAGTGCTAGGAGGGGACAGGGGCCTCAAGGGTTGTACGAGCAGTACTTC | CSARRGQGPQGLYEQYF
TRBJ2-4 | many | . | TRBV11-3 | TGTGCCAGCAGCCTTTGGGCAGCCGGAGACCTAGCCAAAAACATTCAGTACTTC | CASSLWAAGDLAKNIQYF
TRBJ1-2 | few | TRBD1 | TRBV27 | TGTGCCAGCAGTTACCTGGACAGGGCGGGGGCCTATGGCTACACCTTC | CASSYLDRAGAYGYTF
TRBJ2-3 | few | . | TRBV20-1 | TGCAGTGCTAGGAGGCGAGAACAGGGCACAGATACGCAGTATTTT | CSARRREQGTDTQYF
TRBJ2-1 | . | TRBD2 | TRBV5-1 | TGCGCCAGCAGCTTGGGGGAGGGCCCTGTAAAGGGGAATGAGCAGTTCTTC | CASSLGEGPVKGNEQFF
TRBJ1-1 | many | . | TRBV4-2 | TGTGCCAGCAGCCAAGATGGGGTGGCCCCCGACCGCACTGAAGCTTTCTTT | CASSQDGVAPDRTEAFF
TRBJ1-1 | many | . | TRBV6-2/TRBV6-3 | TGTGCCAGCAGTTTCATTTACCCTGGGGAGGGGATGAACACTGAAGCTTTCTTT | CASSFIYPGEGMNTEAFF
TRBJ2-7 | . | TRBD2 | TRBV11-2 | TGTGCCAGCAGCTTAGATACGGGAAGCGGGGGCTACGAGCAGTACTTC | CASSLDTGSGGYEQYF
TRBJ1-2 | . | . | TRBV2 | TGTGCCAGCAGGCGTACGGATATAAACTATGGCTACACCTTC | CASRRTDINYGYTF
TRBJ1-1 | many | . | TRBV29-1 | TGCAGCGTCAAACCGGGGAGGGAAACTGAAGCTTTCTTT | CSVKPGRETEAFF
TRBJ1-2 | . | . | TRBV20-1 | TGCAGTGCTAGGGTTGGGGGTAGTGGCTACACCTTC | CSARVGGSGYTF
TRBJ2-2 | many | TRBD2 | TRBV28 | TGTGCCAGCAGTTTGTGGGGGGGTACGAACACCGGGGAGCTGTTTTTT | CASSLWGGTNTGELFF
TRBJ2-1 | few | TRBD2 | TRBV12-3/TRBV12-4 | TGTGCCAGCAGTTTCTATGGCGGGGGGGCACTACTCGAGAAGCGGTTCTTC | CASSFYGGGALLEKRFF
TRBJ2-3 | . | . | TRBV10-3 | TGTGCCATCAGTGAGTCGAGACTAGGCGGTGATACGCAGTATTTT | CAISESRLGGDTQYF
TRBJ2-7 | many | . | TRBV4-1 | TGCGCCAGCAGCCAAGGTAACCTGTTAACCTACGAGCAGTACTTC | CASSQGNLLTYEQYF
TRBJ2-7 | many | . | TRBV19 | TGTGCCAGTAGGTATACAGGGACCTCCTACGAGCAGTACTTC | CASRYTGTSYEQYF
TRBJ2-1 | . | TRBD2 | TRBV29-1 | TGCACCGCGGGGGTGGACTCTTACAATGAGCAGTTCTTC | CTAGVDSYNEQFF
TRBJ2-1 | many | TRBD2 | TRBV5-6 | TGTGCCAGCAGCTTGGAGCGGACTAGCGGTGGCAATGAGCAGTTCTTC | CASSLERTSGGNEQFF
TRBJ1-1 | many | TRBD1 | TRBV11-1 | TGTGCCAGCAGAGAATCAAGGACAGGTTATTCTGAAGCTTTCTTT | CASRESRTGYSEAFF
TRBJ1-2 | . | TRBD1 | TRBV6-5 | TGTGCCAGCAGTTCCTGGACAGGGGGACGCTATGGCTACACCTTC | CASSSWTGGRYGYTF
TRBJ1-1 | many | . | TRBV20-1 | TGCAGTGCTAGAGATTTTTTAAAAGAACTTGGAGGGAACACTGAAGCTTTCTTT | CSARDFLKELGGNTEAFF
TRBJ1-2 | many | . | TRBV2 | TGTGCCAGCACGTTGGGACGGACAATAGCTAACTATGGCTACACCTTC | CASTLGRTIANYGYTF
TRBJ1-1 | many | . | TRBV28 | TGTGCCAGCAGTTTAATGCCCGACCGACCGAACACTGAAGCTTTCTTT | CASSLMPDRPNTEAFF
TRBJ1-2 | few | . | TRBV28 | TGTGCCAGCAACATAGGGGGTAATGGCTACACCTTC | CASNIGGNGYTF
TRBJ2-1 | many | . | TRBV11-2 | TGTGCCAGCAGCTTAGTTTCCAGGAGCTCCTACAATGAGCAGTTCTTC | CASSLVSRSSYNEQFF
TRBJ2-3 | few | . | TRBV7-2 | TGTGCCAGCAGCTTAGTTGTGGGAGGTACGCAGTATTTT | CASSLVVGGTQYF
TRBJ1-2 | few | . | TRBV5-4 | TGTGCCAGCAGCCCGCAAGGGGGTGGATCTGGCTACACCTTC | CASSPQGGGSGYTF
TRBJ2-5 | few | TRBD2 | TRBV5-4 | TGTGCCAGCAGCGGCGGGACTAGCGGGGGGCAAGAGACCCAGTACTTC | CASSGGTSGGQETQYF
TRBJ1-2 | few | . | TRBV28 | TGTGCCAGCAGTTTTGAGGCTTTTAATGGCTACACCTTC | CASSFEAFNGYTF
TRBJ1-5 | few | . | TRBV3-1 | TGTGCCAGCAGCCTAACAGGGCCTCAAGGCAATCAGCCCCAGCATTTT | CASSLTGPQGNQPQHF
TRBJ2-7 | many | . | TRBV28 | TGTGCCAGCAGTTCCTCTCGACGGACCTACGAGCAGTACTTC | CASSSSRRTYEQYF
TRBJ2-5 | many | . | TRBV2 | TGTGCCAGCAGTGAAGCGGCAGGCATCCCCCGGCAAGAGACCCAGTACTTC | CASSEAAGIPRQETQYF
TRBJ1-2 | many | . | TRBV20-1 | TGCAGTGCTAGTGGACAGCCTGGCTATGGCTACACCTTC | CSASGQPGYGYTF
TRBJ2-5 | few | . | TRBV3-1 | TGTGCCAGCAGCCAACGGACAGACCCGTACCAAGAGACCCAGTACTTC | CASSQRTDPYQETQYF
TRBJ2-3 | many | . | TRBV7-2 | TGTGCCAGCAGCTTACGGGGGCGATCCACAGATACGCAGTATTTT | CASSLRGRSTDTQYF
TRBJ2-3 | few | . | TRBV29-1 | TGCAGCGTTGATAAGGGGGCCGGGGAGGGCACGCAGTATTTT | CSVDKGAGEGTQYF
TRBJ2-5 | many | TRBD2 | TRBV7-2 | TGTGCCAGCAGCTACTTCGGTGGACTAGCGGGGGGGCAAGAGACCCAGTACTTC | CASSYFGGLAGGQETQYF
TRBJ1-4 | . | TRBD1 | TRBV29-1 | TGCAGCGTTTTAGGGGGCGATGAAAAACTGTTTTTT | CSVLGGDEKLFF
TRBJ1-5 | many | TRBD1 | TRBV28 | TGTGCCAGCAGTCCACGGGGACAGGGGAATCAGCCCCAGCATTTT | CASSPRGQGNQPQHF
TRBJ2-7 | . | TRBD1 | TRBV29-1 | TGCAGCGTTGAAAGGGGGCTGCACTGGTGCGAGCAGTACTTC | CSVERGLHWCEQYF
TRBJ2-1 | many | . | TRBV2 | TGTGCCAGCAGTGAACGGACTTACAATGAGCAGTTCTTC | CASSERTYNEQFF
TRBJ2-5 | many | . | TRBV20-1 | TGCAGTGCTCTTGGACGCCCTGGGGGTGAGACCCAGTACTTC | CSALGRPGGETQYF
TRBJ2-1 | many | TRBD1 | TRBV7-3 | TGTGCCAGCAGCAATGGACAGGGGGCATTTGATGAGCAGTTCTTC | CASSNGQGAFDEQFF
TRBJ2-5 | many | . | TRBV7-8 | TGTGCCAGCAGCTTAGTGCCAGGGCGTCAAGAGACCCAGTACTTC | CASSLVPGRQETQYF
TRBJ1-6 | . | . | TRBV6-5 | TGTGCCAGCAGTCCCGGACAGTCCGGGGAACCCCTCCACTTT | CASSPGQSGEPLHF
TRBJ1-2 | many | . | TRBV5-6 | TGTGCCAGCGTACCTCGTGAGGAGCAAGATGAGACGGGCTACACCTTC | CASVPREEQDETGYTF
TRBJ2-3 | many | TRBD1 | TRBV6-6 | TGTGCCAGCAGTTACGAACCCCGGGACAGGGGGGGACCTAGCACAGATACGCAGTATTTT | CASSYEPRDRGGPSTDTQYF
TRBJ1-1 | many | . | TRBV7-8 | TGTGCCAGCAGCGCCATGACGGTGGAAGCTTTCTTT | CASSAMTVEAFF
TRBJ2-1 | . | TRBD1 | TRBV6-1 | TGTGCCAGCAGTACGCAGGACAGGCTTTCCGACAATGAGCAGTTCTTC | CASSTQDRLSDNEQFF
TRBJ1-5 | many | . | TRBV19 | TGTGCCAGTAGTGCCCGGGACAAGAATCAGCCCCAGCATTTT | CASSARDKNQPQHF